These 3 T cell receptor beta chains were sequenced from one sample in a study of shared clonotypes between healthy human individuals. TCRdb's copy holds only in-frame clones and misses some; the assay was immunoSEQ multiplex PCR. Seen here are some 1,600,000 clones, about 98% observed once, and the top ten hold about 0.45%. Sequencing input: naive CD4+ T cells sorted from blood. Subset noted: CD45RA+ positively selected. These receptors all come from a man younger than 45 in good health.

The V gene is TRBV5-5, the J gene TRBJ2-7, with a weak D call TRBD1 (5 bases). The CDR3 totals 14 residues. V was clipped by 0 bases and J by 6 bases, with 13 bases between them. Germline-derived CDR1 and CDR2 are SGHKS and YYEKEE (reference sequence). CDR3 nucleotides: TGTGCCAGCAGCTTGGGGGCACAAAGGGGCGAGCAGTACTTC. This sequence encodes CASSLGAQRGEQYF. The complete variable domain, with remaining parts taken from reference TRBV5-5 and TRBJ2-7, reads DAGVTQSPTHLIKTRGQQVTLRCSPISGHKSVSWYQQVLGQGPQFIFQYYEKEERGRGNFPDRFSARQFPNYSSELNVNALLLGDSALYLCASSLGAQRGEQYFGPGTRLTVT.

The rearrangement links TRBV14 to TRBJ2-7; no clear D. Between the trimmed V and J ends, which lost 1 base and 1 base, there was a span of 11 bases. This CDR3 has 15 residues. Germline V gives CDR1 SGHDN, CDR2 FVKESK. The chain's CDR3 is CASSQGHLVSYEQYF. Written as DNA, the CDR3 is TGTGCCAGCAGCCAAGGGCACCTAGTGTCCTACGAGCAGTACTTC.

This clone was detected only once. The V and J genes are TRBV5-1 and TRBJ1-3, with 9 bases matching TRBD1. Germline CDR1 SGHRS, CDR2 YFSETQ. This CDR3 is 16 amino acids long. Trimming at V came to 2 bases and at J to 3 bases, leaving 6 bases not matched to a gene. The CDR3 DNA follows: TGCGCCAGCAGCTTTCGGACAGGGGATGGTGGAAACACCATATATTTT. Amino acids: CASSFRTGDGGNTIYF.